The rows below give T cell receptor beta chains drawn from one sample of a study of blood T cell repertoires in COVID-19. Clones were read by immunoSEQ multiplex PCR, and TCRdb kept only the in-frame ones, dropping some. The data show about 190,000 clones, around 80% seen once. The sequenced sample consisted of peripheral blood. The receptors derive from a man younger than 40 with active or convalescent COVID-19. Both conserved end residues are part of each CDR3. D genes are given only for firm matches. Clone size, where shown, is once, few, many, or a class for clones that have expanded.

J	V	D	size	CDR3	DNA
TRBJ1-5	TRBV28	TRBD1	.	CASSLGTETNQPQHF	TGTGCCAGCAGCCTTGGGACAGAAACTAATCAGCCCCAGCATTTT
TRBJ2-5	TRBV29-1	.	.	CSVELGVETQYF	TGCAGCGTTGAATTAGGGGTAGAGACCCAGTACTTC
TRBJ1-3	TRBV4-1	.	.	CASRSGLLGNTIYF	TGCGCCAGCAGATCAGGACTATTGGGAAACACCATATATTTT
TRBJ1-1	TRBV19	TRBD1	once	CASSIGQGAEAFF	TGTGCCAGTAGTATAGGACAGGGGGCGGAAGCTTTCTTT
TRBJ2-5	TRBV29-1	.	.	CSARGGRETQYF	TGCAGCGCCCGGGGTGGTAGGGAGACCCAGTACTTC
TRBJ2-1	TRBV29-1	.	.	CSVEGEGAPALNEQFF	TGCAGCGTTGAAGGAGAAGGGGCTCCCGCTCTGAATGAGCAGTTCTTC
TRBJ1-2	TRBV5-1	TRBD1	few	CASSPDDRADYGYTF	TGCGCCAGCAGCCCTGATGACAGGGCGGACTATGGCTACACCTTC
TRBJ1-5	TRBV2	.	.	CASSEQGYNQPQHF	TGTGCCAGCAGTGAACAGGGATACAATCAGCCCCAGCATTTT
TRBJ2-3	TRBV4-1	.	.	CASSQAQGSSTDTQYF	TGCGCCAGCAGCCAAGCCCAGGGGTCCTCCACAGATACGCAGTATTTT
TRBJ1-3	TRBV10-3	TRBD1	.	CAISGGTGRSGNTIYF	TGTGCCATCAGCGGGGGGACAGGGCGATCTGGAAACACCATATATTTT
TRBJ2-5	TRBV7-3	TRBD2	few	CASSFAVHQRGGRETQYF	TGTGCCAGCAGCTTTGCCGTCCACCAGCGGGGGGGCCGGGAGACCCAGTACTTC
TRBJ2-5	TRBV9	TRBD2	few	CASSSGLAGIQETQYF	TGTGCCAGCAGCTCAGGACTAGCGGGTATCCAAGAGACCCAGTACTTC
TRBJ2-3	TRBV5-1	TRBD2	.	CASRLSGGATDTQYF	TGCGCCAGCCGACTGAGCGGGGGGGCAACAGATACGCAGTATTTT
TRBJ1-6	TRBV7-9	.	.	CASSLGSSYNSPLHF	TGTGCCAGCAGCTTAGGCAGCTCCTATAATTCACCCCTCCACTTT
TRBJ1-5	TRBV5-1	.	.	CASTLDGYSNQPQHF	TGCGCCAGCACCTTGGACGGTTATAGCAATCAGCCCCAGCATTTT
TRBJ2-7	TRBV19	.	.	CASSTSPTVRPSEQYF	TGTGCCAGTAGTACCTCCCCGACAGTTCGCCCCTCCGAGCAGTACTTC
TRBJ2-5	TRBV27	TRBD1	.	CASTRTGQETQYF	TGTGCCAGCACCCGGACAGGACAAGAGACCCAGTACTTC
TRBJ2-7	TRBV7-9	.	.	CASSPAPGSTEQYF	TGTGCCAGCAGCCCTGCCCCGGGGAGTACCGAGCAGTACTTC
TRBJ1-1	TRBV5-1	TRBD1	.	CASSEWDRGLAEAFF	TGCGCCAGCAGCGAATGGGACAGGGGGCTCGCTGAAGCTTTCTTT
TRBJ2-1	TRBV18	TRBD2	.	CASSTLAGGSWEQFF	TGTGCCAGCTCAACTCTAGCGGGGGGATCATGGGAGCAGTTCTTC
TRBJ2-3	TRBV5-8	.	.	CAARRLAFGADTQYF	TGTGCCGCTCGCCGGCTAGCTTTTGGGGCAGATACGCAGTATTTT
TRBJ2-7	TRBV11-2	TRBD1	.	CASSQPAGGVYYEQYF	TGTGCCAGCAGCCAGCCGGCAGGGGGTGTATACTACGAGCAGTACTTC
TRBJ2-2	TRBV27	.	.	CASSSQNPRTELFF	TGTGCCAGCAGTTCGCAAAACCCTAGAACGGAGCTGTTTTTT
TRBJ1-1	TRBV28	TRBD1	once	CASSPGDRGSGTEAFF	TGTGCCAGCAGTCCCGGGGACAGGGGGTCGGGCACTGAAGCTTTCTTT
TRBJ1-5	TRBV7-9	.	once	CASSDQGSPSQPQHF	TGTGCCAGCAGCGACCAGGGAAGTCCCAGTCAGCCCCAGCATTTT
TRBJ1-6	TRBV6-2/TRBV6-3	.	.	CASSYSAQDSRSPLHF	TGTGCCAGCAGTTACTCCGCACAGGATTCTCGGTCACCCCTCCACTTT
TRBJ1-3	TRBV6-5	.	.	CASSTGNTIYF	TGTGCCAGCAGCACTGGAAACACCATATATTTT
TRBJ2-5	TRBV3-1/TRBV3-2	.	once	CASSQMMGGETQYF	TGTGCCAGCAGCCAAATGATGGGGGGAGAGACCCAGTACTTC
TRBJ2-7	TRBV7-2	TRBD1	.	CASSPSGTGPYEQYF	TGTGCCAGCAGCCCCTCCGGGACAGGGCCCTACGAGCAGTACTTC
TRBJ1-2	TRBV24-1	TRBD1	.	CATSPPWTGYGYTF	TGTGCCACCAGTCCCCCCTGGACAGGCTATGGCTACACCTTC
TRBJ1-2	TRBV7-2	TRBD1	.	CASSLVGQGPIFGYTF	TGTGCCAGCAGCTTAGTGGGACAGGGGCCTATCTTTGGCTACACCTTC
TRBJ2-3	TRBV6-4	.	few	CASSDRGSTDTQYF	TGTGCCAGCAGTGACAGGGGGAGCACAGATACGCAGTATTTT
TRBJ2-1	TRBV28	TRBD2	.	CASDPGGPYNEQFF	TGTGCCAGCGATCCGGGGGGGCCCTACAATGAGCAGTTCTTC
TRBJ1-2	TRBV7-9	TRBD1	.	CASSTFRDRASSNYGYTF	TGTGCCAGCAGCACTTTCCGGGACAGGGCCTCCTCTAACTATGGCTACACCTTC
TRBJ1-1	TRBV6-5	.	once	CASSYQGLNTEAFF	TGTGCCAGCAGTTACCAGGGCCTGAACACTGAAGCTTTCTTT
TRBJ2-1	TRBV28	TRBD1	once	CASSSGAGGLYNEQFF	TGTGCCAGCAGTTCTGGGGCAGGGGGCCTCTACAATGAGCAGTTCTTC
TRBJ1-4	TRBV25-1	.	once	CASRPGATNEKLFF	TGTGCCAGCCGCCCGGGGGCAACTAATGAAAAACTGTTTTTT
TRBJ1-6	TRBV28	.	.	CASSFLRTDNSPLHF	TGTGCCAGCAGTTTCTTACGGACAGATAATTCACCCCTCCACTTT
TRBJ2-6	TRBV6-1	.	.	CASSELLGAGANVLTF	TGTGCCAGCAGTGAACTGTTGGGAGCCGGGGCCAACGTCCTGACTTTC
TRBJ1-3	TRBV20-1	.	once	CSASPETNGNTIYF	TGCAGTGCTAGTCCAGAAACAAATGGAAACACCATATATTTT
TRBJ1-4	TRBV7-9	TRBD1	.	CASSDRGLGISTNEKLFF	TGTGCCAGCAGCGACAGGGGGCTGGGGATTTCAACTAATGAAAAACTGTTTTTT
TRBJ1-1	TRBV6-5	.	.	CASIPPEGSEAFF	TGTGCCAGCATCCCCCCGGAGGGCTCTGAAGCTTTCTTT
TRBJ1-5	TRBV6-6	.	.	CASSLQGNQPQHF	TGTGCCAGCAGTCTTCAGGGTAATCAGCCCCAGCATTTT
TRBJ1-2	TRBV10-3	TRBD1	.	CAIVPGQGDYGYTF	TGTGCCATCGTTCCGGGACAGGGGGACTATGGCTACACCTTC
TRBJ1-3	TRBV5-1	.	.	CASSREGASGNTIYF	TGCGCCAGCAGCCGGGAGGGCGCGTCTGGAAACACCATATATTTT
TRBJ2-5	TRBV11-2	.	.	CASSFSSDRTQYF	TGTGCCAGCAGCTTCTCTAGCGATAGGACCCAGTACTTC
TRBJ1-4	TRBV10-3	.	.	CASQGPGEGEKLFF	TGTGCCTCACAGGGCCCAGGGGAGGGTGAAAAACTGTTTTTT
TRBJ1-2	TRBV28	TRBD1	.	CASSVGTGTGYTF	TGTGCCAGCAGTGTCGGGACAGGGACGGGCTACACCTTC
TRBJ2-7	TRBV13	.	few	CASSLGQGVNEQYF	TGTGCCAGCAGCTTGGGTCAGGGCGTAAACGAGCAGTACTTC
TRBJ2-1	TRBV27	TRBD2	.	CASSRVRTSGREVNEQFF	TGTGCCAGCAGTCGAGTCCGGACAAGCGGGAGGGAAGTCAATGAGCAGTTCTTC
TRBJ1-2	TRBV4-1	.	.	CASSQDRGGAGYGYTF	TGCGCCAGCAGCCAAGATCGGGGTGGGGCGGGGTATGGCTACACCTTC
TRBJ1-6	TRBV5-1	.	few	CASSLKAGDSPLHF	TGCGCCAGCAGCTTGAAGGCAGGGGATTCACCCCTCCACTTT
TRBJ2-5	TRBV7-9	.	few	CASSSPAGKGRRETQYF	TGTGCCAGCAGCTCACCCGCGGGGAAAGGGCGACGAGAGACCCAGTACTTC
TRBJ2-1	TRBV19	TRBD1	few	CASSTRQGRSLNEQFF	TGTGCCAGTAGTACGAGACAGGGCCGGTCGCTCAATGAGCAGTTCTTC
TRBJ2-3	TRBV21-1	.	.	CASSGSPGLAGTDTQYF	TGTGCCAGCAGCGGAAGCCCGGGACTAGCGGGGACAGATACGCAGTATTTT